This is a list of T cell receptor beta chains from one sample in a study of T-cell memory formation after mild COVID-19. TCRdb ran MiXCR on the 5' RACE reads and lists one entry per CDR3 protein. The sample records approximately 150,000 distinct CDR3 sequences, roughly 13% being singletons. Sequenced: PBMCs or a T cell subset sorted from them (not recorded which). Source of these receptors: a young man who had mild COVID-19 (a few samples of this study predate the infection). Cell type and time point are not known. CDR3s include the opening cysteine and the closing phenylalanine or tryptophan. The D gene is left open where the match is weak. For some rows the clone size is stated as once, few or many, or as a class when expanded; others skip it.

D	V	J	size	CDR3	DNA
TRBD1	TRBV12-3/TRBV12-4	TRBJ1-1	NA	CASTQGPGNEAFF	TGTGCCAGTACACAGGGGCCGGGCAATGAAGCTTTCTTT
TRBD1	TRBV7-2	TRBJ2-1	few	CASSLERGHEQFF	TGTGCCAGCAGCTTAGAAAGGGGGCATGAGCAGTTCTTC
NA	TRBV5-1	TRBJ1-2	NA	CASSSPDGRNYGYTF	TGCGCCAGCAGCTCCCCCGACGGACGGAACTATGGCTACACCTTC
NA	TRBV11-3	TRBJ2-3	NA	CASRNLTQYF	TGTGCCAGCAGGAATCTTACGCAGTATTTT
NA	TRBV18	TRBJ1-1	NA	CASSPGQIVNTEAFF	TGTGCCAGCTCACCAGGACAGATAGTTAACACTGAAGCTTTCTTT
NA	TRBV6-2/TRBV6-3	TRBJ1-1	few	CASGAGTEAFF	TGTGCCAGCGGGGCGGGGACTGAAGCTTTCTTT
NA	TRBV7-2	TRBJ2-7	NA	CASSSQQGTAYEQYF	TGTGCCAGCAGCTCCCAACAGGGTACAGCCTACGAGCAGTACTTC
TRBD1	TRBV7-9	TRBJ1-2	few	CASSRSWLAGGSGYGYTF	TGTGCCAGCAGCCGCTCGTGGTTGGCAGGGGGCAGCGGCTATGGCTACACCTTC
NA	TRBV2	TRBJ2-5	few	CASSVPHQETQYF	TGTGCCAGCAGTGTACCGCACCAAGAGACCCAGTACTTC
TRBD1	TRBV7-9	TRBJ2-6	few	CASTGQGAASGANVLTF	TGTGCCAGCACCGGACAGGGGGCGGCCTCCGGGGCCAACGTCCTGACTTTC
NA	TRBV7-3	TRBJ2-7	few	CASSLRRGTAYEQYF	TGTGCCAGCAGCTTGAGGAGGGGGACAGCCTACGAGCAGTACTTC
TRBD1	TRBV6-6	TRBJ1-1	NA	CASSPPSRGGLTEAFF	TGTGCCAGCAGTCCTCCTTCCAGGGGGGGCTTGACTGAAGCTTTCTTT
TRBD1	TRBV3-1	TRBJ1-2	NA	CASSRGTGAGYGYTF	TGTGCCAGCAGCCGGGGGACAGGGGCCGGCTATGGCTACACCTTC
NA	TRBV7-9	TRBJ1-2	NA	CASSPALEANYGYTF	TGTGCCAGCAGTCCCGCCCTGGAAGCTAACTATGGCTACACCTTC
NA	TRBV29-1	TRBJ2-5	few	CSVSRAGETQYF	TGCAGCGTTTCTCGGGCCGGGGAGACCCAGTACTTC
NA	TRBV5-1	TRBJ2-3	many	CASSPGGTDTQYF	TGCGCCAGCAGCCCCGGAGGCACAGATACGCAGTATTTT
TRBD2	TRBV4-2	TRBJ2-1	NA	CASSPGRGASSYNEQFF	TGTGCCAGCAGCCCGGGGAGGGGCGCGAGCTCCTACAATGAGCAGTTCTTC
NA	TRBV12-3/TRBV12-4	TRBJ1-2	few	CASSLAPRPNYGYTF	TGTGCCAGCAGTTTGGCCCCTAGACCGAACTATGGCTACACCTTC
NA	TRBV18	TRBJ1-2	NA	CASSPSVGQSYGYTF	TGTGCCAGCTCACCTTCAGTCGGACAGTCGTATGGCTACACCTTC
TRBD1	TRBV6-5	TRBJ2-2	few	CASSLQGHGELFF	TGTGCCAGCAGTTTACAGGGGCACGGGGAGCTGTTTTTT
NA	TRBV6-5	TRBJ2-3	NA	CASSQRGFGTDTQYF	TGTGCCAGCAGCCAGAGGGGGTTTGGCACAGATACGCAGTATTTT
TRBD2	TRBV4-3	TRBJ2-3	few	CASSRGREGRTDTQYF	TGCGCCAGCAGCCGGGGACGGGAGGGGCGCACAGATACGCAGTATTTT
TRBD1	TRBV12-3/TRBV12-4	TRBJ2-4	few	CASRDRQGQHIQYF	TGTGCCAGCAGGGATAGACAGGGCCAGCACATTCAGTACTTC